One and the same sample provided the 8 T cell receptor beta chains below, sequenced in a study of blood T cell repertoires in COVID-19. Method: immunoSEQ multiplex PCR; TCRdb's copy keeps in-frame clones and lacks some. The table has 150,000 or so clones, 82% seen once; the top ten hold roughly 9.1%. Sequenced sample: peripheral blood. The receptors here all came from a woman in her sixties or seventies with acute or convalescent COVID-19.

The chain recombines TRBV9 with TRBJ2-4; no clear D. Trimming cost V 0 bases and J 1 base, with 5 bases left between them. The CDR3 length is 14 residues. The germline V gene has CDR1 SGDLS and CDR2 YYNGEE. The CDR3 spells CASSVGQAKNIQYF. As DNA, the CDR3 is TGTGCCAGCAGCGTAGGCCAGGCCAAAAACATTCAGTACTTC.

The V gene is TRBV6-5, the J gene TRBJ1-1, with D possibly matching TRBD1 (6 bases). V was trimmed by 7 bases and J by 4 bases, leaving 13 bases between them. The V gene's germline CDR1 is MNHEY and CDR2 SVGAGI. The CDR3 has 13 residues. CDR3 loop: CASTFGTTTEAFF. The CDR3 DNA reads TGTGCCAGCACGTTCGGGACAACCACTGAAGCTTTCTTT.

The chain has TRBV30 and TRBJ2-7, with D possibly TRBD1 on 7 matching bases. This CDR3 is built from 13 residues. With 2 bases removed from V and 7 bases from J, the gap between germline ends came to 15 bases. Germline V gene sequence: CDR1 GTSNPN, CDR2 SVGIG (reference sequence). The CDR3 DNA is TGTGCCTGGAGTTCTACAGGGGCGGGGGAGCAGTACTTC. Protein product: CAWSSTGAGEQYF.

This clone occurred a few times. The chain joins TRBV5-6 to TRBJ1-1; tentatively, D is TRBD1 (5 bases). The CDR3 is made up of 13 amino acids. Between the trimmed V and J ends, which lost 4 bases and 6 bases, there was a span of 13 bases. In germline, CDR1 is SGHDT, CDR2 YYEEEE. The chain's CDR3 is CASSTPGIPEAFF. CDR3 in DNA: TGTGCCAGCAGCACACCAGGGATCCCTGAAGCTTTCTTT.

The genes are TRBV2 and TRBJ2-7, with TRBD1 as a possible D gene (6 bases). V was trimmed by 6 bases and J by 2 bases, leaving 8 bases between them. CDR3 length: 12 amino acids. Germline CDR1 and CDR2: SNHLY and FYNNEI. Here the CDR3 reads CASRRGTYEQYF. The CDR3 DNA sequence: TGTGCCAGCAGGAGGGGGACCTACGAGCAGTACTTC.

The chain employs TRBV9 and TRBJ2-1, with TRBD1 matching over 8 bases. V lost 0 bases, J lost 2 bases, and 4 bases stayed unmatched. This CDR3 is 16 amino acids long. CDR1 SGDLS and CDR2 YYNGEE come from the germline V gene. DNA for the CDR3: TGTGCCAGCAGCGTAGTTCCACAGGGGGCCTACAATGAGCAGTTCTTC. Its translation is CASSVVPQGAYNEQFF.

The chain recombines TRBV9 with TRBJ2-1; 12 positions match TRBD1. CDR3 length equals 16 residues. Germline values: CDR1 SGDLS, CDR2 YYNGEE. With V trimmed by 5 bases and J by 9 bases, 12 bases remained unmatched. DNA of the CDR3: TGTGCCAGCAGGGGAGGGGGACAGGGGGCCGGAGGTGAGCAGTTCTTC. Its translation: CASRGGGQGAGGEQFF. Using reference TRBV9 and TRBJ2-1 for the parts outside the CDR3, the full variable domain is DSGVTQTPKHLITATGQRVTLRCSPRSGDLSVYWYQQSLDQGLQFLIQYYNGEERAKGNILERFSAQQFPDLHSELNLSSLELGDSALYFCASRGGGQGAGGEQFFGPGTRLTVL.

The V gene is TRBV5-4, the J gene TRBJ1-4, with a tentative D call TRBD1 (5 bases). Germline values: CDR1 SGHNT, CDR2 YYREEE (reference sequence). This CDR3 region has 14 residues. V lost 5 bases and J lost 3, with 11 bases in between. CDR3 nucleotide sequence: TGTGCCAGCAGAAATATAGGGGCTAATGAAAAACTGTTTTTT. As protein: CASRNIGANEKLFF.